Each of the 25 T cell receptor beta chains below was sequenced from the same sample in a study of cytomegalovirus exposure and HLA in healthy donors. Vbeta (60) and Jbeta (13) primers were used in the PCR. Method: immunoSEQ multiplex PCR; TCRdb's copy keeps in-frame clones and lacks some. The sample records about 90,000 clones, about 88% being singletons. Sequencing used PBMCs. Every receptor here comes from a man aged 18 to 35 in good health and CMV-seronegative.

This clone turned up a few times. CDR3 DNA sequence: TGTGCCACCACCAGCGACACTGAAGCTTTCTTT. Its translation: CATTSDTEAFF. The rearrangement links TRBV2 to TRBJ1-1; no definite D call. The CDR3 runs to 11 residues. CDR1 is SNHLY and CDR2 is FYNNEI in the germline V gene. Trimming took 10 bases from V and 3 from J, leaving 9 bases between them.

The CDR3 coding sequence is TGTGCCAGCAGCTCAGACAAGTATGGCTACACCTTC. Encoded protein: CASSSDKYGYTF. The genes are TRBV28 and TRBJ1-2, with D uncertain. V shed 6 bases and J shed 5 bases, with 10 bases lying between them. The CDR3 sequence is 12 residues long. Germline V gene sequence: CDR1 MDHEN, CDR2 SYDVKM.

The V call is TRBV27, the J call TRBJ1-6; D gene uncertain. There are 15 residues in the CDR3. The V end lost 5 bases, the J end lost 4 bases, and 12 bases lay between the germline ends. From germline, CDR1 is MNHEY and CDR2 SMNVEV (reference sequence). CDR3 residues: CASSPQNKYNSPLHF. The CDR3 DNA follows: TGTGCCAGCAGTCCACAGAATAAGTATAATTCACCCCTCCACTTT.

The rearrangement links TRBV28 to TRBJ2-7, with D possibly matching TRBD1 (6 bases). The V and J ends lost 6 bases and 2 bases respectively, with 14 bases between them. This CDR3 contains 14 residues. CDR1 is MDHEN, CDR2 SYDVKM, per germline. The CDR3 protein is CASRPFQGTYEQYF. The CDR3, as DNA: TGTGCCAGCAGACCGTTCCAGGGGACCTACGAGCAGTACTTC.

The V call is TRBV19, the J call TRBJ2-5, with TRBD1 identical over 7 bases. The ends lost 5 bases at V and 1 base at J; junction bases unmatched: 4. The CDR3 has 14 amino acids. Germline V gene data show CDR1 as LNHDA and CDR2 as SQIVND (reference sequence). CDR3 sequence (DNA): TGTGCCAGTAGTGAGTGGACAGGCCAAGAGACCCAGTACTTC. The encoded protein is CASSEWTGQETQYF.

This sequence joins TRBV29-1 and TRBJ2-2; 9 bases map to TRBD1. This CDR3 region has 18 residues. Germline CDR1 is SQVTM and CDR2 is ANQGSEA. Germline trimming cut 1 base from V and 0 bases from J; bases unmatched to any gene: 9. This chain's CDR3 is CSVEAKRDRVPNTGELFF. CDR3 coding DNA: TGCAGCGTTGAAGCAAAGCGGGACAGGGTTCCGAACACCGGGGAGCTGTTTTTT.

The chain couples TRBV7-3 to TRBJ2-1, with a tentative D call TRBD1 (6 bases). CDR1 is SGHTA and CDR2 is FQGTGA in the germline V gene. V lost 5 bases, J lost 5 bases, and 13 bases lay in between. This CDR3 contains 14 residues. CDR3: CASSLDRTHNEQFF. The CDR3 bases are TGTGCCAGCAGCCTCGACAGGACCCACAATGAGCAGTTCTTC.

The chain uses TRBV11-3 and TRBJ1-6; no reliable D call. Germline CDR1 reads SGHNT; CDR2 reads YENEEA. The CDR3 is 18 residues long. The V gene lost 0 bases and the J gene lost 6 bases, with 18 bases spanning the gap. This chain's CDR3 is CASSLDAEQVLRNSPLHF. CDR3 nucleotide sequence: TGTGCCAGCAGCTTAGATGCCGAGCAAGTTCTCCGTAATTCACCCCTCCACTTT. Looking up the rest from reference TRBV11-3 and TRBJ1-6 gives the full variable domain: EAGVVQSPRYKIIEKKQPVAFWCNPISGHNTLYWYLQNLGQGPELLIRYENEEAVDDSQLPKDRFSAERLKGVDSTLKIQPAELGDSAVYLCASSLDAEQVLRNSPLHFGNGTRLTVT.

The chain recombines TRBV9 with TRBJ2-7; 9 positions match TRBD2. The germline gives CDR1 SGDLS, CDR2 YYNGEE. V was clipped by 2 bases and J by 5 bases; unmatched bases: 5. The CDR3 contains 14 residues. The CDR3 spells CASSVSSGNHEQYF. CDR3 sequence (DNA): TGTGCCAGCAGCGTGTCTAGCGGGAACCACGAGCAGTACTTC. Full variable domain (outside the CDR3, taken from reference TRBV9 and TRBJ2-7): DSGVTQTPKHLITATGQRVTLRCSPRSGDLSVYWYQQSLDQGLQFLIQYYNGEERAKGNILERFSAQQFPDLHSELNLSSLELGDSALYFCASSVSSGNHEQYFGPGTRLTVT.

This chain connects TRBV9 to TRBJ2-1, with 14 bases lining up with TRBD2. The V and J ends lost 6 bases and 9 bases, in that order; junction bases with no gene match: 8. The CDR3 is 15 residues long. Germline CDR1 reads SGDLS; CDR2 reads YYNGEE. In DNA, the CDR3 is TGTGCCAGCACCGCGGGACTAGCGGGAGCCAGTGAGCAGTTCTTC. Amino acid sequence: CASTAGLAGASEQFF.

A single count supports this clone. CDR3 region: CARSWGQSMLNTEAFF. For the CDR3, the DNA is TGTGCCAGAAGCTGGGGACAGTCCATGTTGAACACTGAAGCTTTCTTT. V usage is TRBV5-3 and J usage is TRBJ1-1; 7 bases align to TRBD1. TRBV5-3 qualifies as an ORF whose function is uncertain. This CDR3 is built from 16 residues. Trimming took 3 bases from V and 0 from J; bases not matched to a gene: 8.

This clone was counted a single time. The rearrangement joins TRBV29-1 to TRBJ2-7; D not certain. This CDR3 is 12 amino acids long. V was pared by 0 bases and J by 6 bases, with 9 bases between. CDR1 SQVTM and CDR2 ANQGSEA come from the germline V gene. The CDR3 here is CSVEDPPGEQYF. The CDR3 DNA is TGCAGCGTTGAAGATCCCCCGGGCGAGCAGTACTTC.

This sequence joins TRBV19 and TRBJ1-2; D possibly corresponds to TRBD1 (5 bases). The CDR3 length is 14 residues. V lost 4 bases and J lost 0, with 9 bases in between. The V gene's germline CDR1 is LNHDA and CDR2 SQIVND (reference sequence). CDR3 protein: CASSTQGSNYGYTF. The CDR3 region has the DNA TGTGCCAGTAGTACCCAGGGTTCTAACTATGGCTACACCTTC.

On this clone itself: The junction and the germline gene differ at one end; a read error may be behind it. J is TRBJ2-1 and V is TRBV7-7, with 12 bases fitting TRBD2. This CDR3 is 19 amino acids long. CDR1 and CDR2 from the germline V gene are SSHAT and FNYEAQ (reference sequence). This CDR3 is CASNRLAGVGTSSYNEQFF. CDR3 DNA: TGTGCTAGCAACCGACTAGCGGGAGTCGGAACGAGTTCCTACAATGAGCAGTTCTTC.

The CDR3 region is CASTPGGNTEAFF. In DNA form, the CDR3 reads TGTGCCAGCACCCCAGGGGGGAACACTGAAGCTTTCTTT. The V and J genes are TRBV6-1 and TRBJ1-1, with 7 bases aligning to TRBD1. CDR1 is MNHNS, CDR2 SASEGT, per germline. Losses at the gene ends were 7 bases for V and 1 base for J; bases not matched to a gene: 3. This CDR3 contains 13 residues.

The chain combines TRBV7-9 with TRBJ2-1; D is perhaps TRBD1 (7 bases). V was clipped by 0 bases and J by 9 bases, with 18 bases between them. Germline V lookup: CDR1 SEHNR, CDR2 FQNEAQ (reference sequence). The CDR3 length is 16 residues. The CDR3 region is CASSLALGGGAAEQFF. CDR3 nucleotides: TGTGCCAGCAGCTTAGCGCTAGGGGGCGGGGCCGCTGAGCAGTTCTTC.

The chain carries TRBV5-1 and TRBJ2-7; D might be TRBD2 (6 bases). The CDR3 is 14 amino acids. The V end was cut by 0 bases, the J end by 1 base, with 8 bases between. Germline V gene data show CDR1 as SGHRS and CDR2 as YFSETQ. The CDR3, as DNA: TGCGCCAGCAGCTTGGTGGGGGGATCCTACGAGCAGTACTTC. As protein: CASSLVGGSYEQYF.

The rearrangement uses TRBV7-9 and TRBJ2-7, with TRBD1 matching over 8 bases. The germline CDR1 and CDR2 sequences are SEHNR and FQNEAQ (reference sequence). This CDR3 has 15 residues. The V segment lost 0 bases and the J segment 5 bases; nucleotides outside the gene matches: 6. The CDR3 nucleotides are TGTGCCAGCAGCTTAGCGAGGACAGGGTGGGACGAGCAGTACTTC. Residues: CASSLARTGWDEQYF.

V gene TRBV6-1 combines with J gene TRBJ2-7, with 7 bases matching TRBD2. The CDR3 has 13 amino acids. J lost 6 bases, V lost 8 bases, and 10 bases had no gene match. CDR1 MNHNS and CDR2 SASEGT come from the germline V gene. This chain's CDR3 is CASGLRGRGEQYF. As DNA, the CDR3 is TGTGCCAGCGGATTGCGGGGGAGGGGCGAGCAGTACTTC.

The genes are TRBV6-4 and TRBJ1-2, with 7 nucleotides matching TRBD1. Unmatched junction bases numbered 2, after V lost 5 bases and J lost 2 bases. CDR3 length: 13 amino acids. Per germline, CDR1 MRHNA and CDR2 SNTAGT. The chain's CDR3 is CASSQGQNYGYTF. In DNA form, the CDR3 reads TGTGCCAGCAGTCAGGGACAGAACTATGGCTACACCTTC.

The DNA for the CDR3 is TGCAGCGTTTCCGACAGGGTTGCCTACAATGAGCAGTTCTTC. Translation gives CSVSDRVAYNEQFF. The V gene is TRBV29-1, the J gene TRBJ2-1; 7 bases agree with TRBD1. Germline CDR1 reads SQVTM; CDR2 reads ANQGSEA. The CDR3 loop spans 14 amino acids. The junction had 6 bases not matched to a gene; V was cut back by 5 bases and J by 2 bases.

The J gene is TRBJ1-5, the V gene TRBV7-9; no definite D call. CDR1 is SEHNR, CDR2 FQNEAQ, per germline (reference sequence). V was shortened by 2 bases and J by 7 bases, with 9 bases between the two germline ends. The length of the CDR3 is 13 residues. The CDR3 nucleotides read TGTGCCAGCAGCTTATGGGAGGGCCAGCCCCAGCATTTT. As protein: CASSLWEGQPQHF. Variable domain in full (rest from reference TRBV7-9 and TRBJ1-5): DTGVSQNPRHKITKRGQNVTFRCDPISEHNRLYWYRQTLGQGPEFLTYFQNEAQLEKSRLLSDRFSAERPKGSFSTLEIQRTEQGDSAMYLCASSLWEGQPQHFGDGTRLSIL.

V and J are TRBV13 and TRBJ2-2, with 11 bases lining up with TRBD2. Germline CDR1 is PRHDT and CDR2 is FYEKMQ (reference sequence). Trimming removed 0 bases from V and 6 bases from J; junction bases left unmatched: 0. The CDR3 has 15 amino acids. This CDR3 reads CASSLGTSGAGELFF. The CDR3 DNA reads TGTGCCAGCAGCTTAGGGACTAGCGGGGCCGGGGAGCTGTTTTTT.

This clone was seen only once. The chain joins TRBV11-2 to TRBJ1-2; TRBD1 aligns across 10 bases. Germline trimming cut 6 bases from V and 4 bases from J; bases unmatched to any gene: 5. This CDR3 has 14 amino acids. The germline V gene encodes CDR1 SGHAT and CDR2 FQNNGV. In DNA, the CDR3 is TGTGCCAGCAGAGACAGGGGGCCTACCTATGGCTACACCTTC. Translated, it gives CASRDRGPTYGYTF. Together with reference TRBV11-2 and TRBJ1-2, the CDR3 gives the full variable domain: EAGVAQSPRYKIIEKRQSVAFWCNPISGHATLYWYQQILGQGPKLLIQFQNNGVVDDSQLPKDRFSAERLKGVDSTLKIQPAKLEDSAVYLCASRDRGPTYGYTFGSGTRLTVV.

The chain uses TRBV5-4 and TRBJ1-1; no reliable D call. The germline V gene has CDR1 SGHNT and CDR2 YYREEE (reference sequence). Trimming removed 0 bases at V and 7 bases at J, with 13 bases between. The CDR3 covers 14 residues. This CDR3 is CASSLDEALIEAFF. In nucleotides, the CDR3 is TGTGCCAGCAGCTTGGACGAGGCCCTCATTGAAGCTTTCTTT.